Each of the 22 T cell receptor beta chains below was sequenced from the same sample in a study of early T cells in non-severe SARS-CoV-2 infection (dated by TCRdb to the early 2020s). The method behind the library was 5' RACE. These reads were obtained on a NextSeq 500. TCRdb passed the public sequencing reads through fastp at Q25 and MiXCR, retaining productive beta sequences. Each CDR3 protein gets just one entry, which takes the most common genes and DNA from the rows behind it. Within this sample are tens of thousands of distinct CDR3 sequences, with over 10% of them counted one time only. Of the sample, over 4% falls within the top ten clones. The sample comprised whole blood. The receptors come from an adult who was a healthcare worker with PCR-confirmed SARS-CoV-2 infection or an uninfected control (not recorded which).

This clonotype was detected only a few times. The rearrangement uses TRBV6-6 and TRBJ2-1; 13 positions agree with TRBD2. This CDR3 spans 21 amino acids. Germline loops: CDR1 MNHNY, CDR2 SVGAGI (reference sequence). Trimming cost V 1 base and J 9 bases; bases outside gene matches: 21. CDR3 sequence: CASSYLPRTSGRATKFSEQFF. The CDR3 bases are TGTGCCAGCAGTTACTTGCCGCGTACTAGCGGGAGGGCCACTAAATTTAGTGAGCAGTTCTTC.

The chain recombines TRBV12-5 with TRBJ1-2, with unresolved D. The CDR3 is made up of 14 amino acids. The germline V and J ends were trimmed by 0 bases and 4 bases, with 9 bases remaining between them. Germline V CDR1 and CDR2: LGHNT, FRNRAP. The CDR3: CASGLVHAGYGYTF. Written as DNA, the CDR3 is TGTGCTAGTGGTTTGGTACATGCAGGCTATGGCTACACCTTC.

Ten or more counts support this clonotype. The J gene is TRBJ1-5, the V gene TRBV7-2; D is possibly TRBD1 (5 bases). The V and J ends lost 0 bases and 0 bases respectively, with 9 bases between them. This CDR3 contains 16 residues. Germline V lookup: CDR1 SGHTA, CDR2 FQGNSA. The DNA of the CDR3 is TGTGCCAGCAGCTTAGCTTTCGACAGTAGCAATCAGCCCCAGCATTTT. Amino acids: CASSLAFDSSNQPQHF. The full variable domain, with the rest looked up from reference TRBV7-2 and TRBJ1-5, is GAGVSQSPSNKVTEKGKDVELRCDPISGHTALYWYRQSLGQGLEFLIYFQGNSAPDKSGLPSDRFSAERTGGSVSTLTIQRTQQEDSAVYLCASSLAFDSSNQPQHFGDGTRLSIL.

This clonotype has at least ten counts. The V and J genes are TRBV2 and TRBJ1-3; TRBD1 is a possible D gene (5 bases). The CDR3 covers 16 residues. V shed 6 bases and J shed 0 bases, with 15 bases lying between them. Germline CDR1 and CDR2: SNHLY and FYNNEI. The CDR3 spells CASRWEGSASGNTIYF. CDR3 coding DNA: TGTGCCAGCAGATGGGAGGGGTCAGCCTCTGGAAACACCATATATTTT.

A few counts support this clonotype. CDR3 in amino acids: CASSERASRETQYF. DNA for the CDR3: TGTGCCAGCAGTGAACGAGCTAGCAGGGAGACCCAGTACTTC. V is TRBV25-1 and J is TRBJ2-5, with a weak D call TRBD2 (5 bases). The CDR3 runs 14 residues. The V gene's germline CDR1 is MGHDK and CDR2 SYGVNS. V dropped 2 bases and J dropped 5 bases, with 12 bases sitting between them.

The chain is built from TRBV11-2 and TRBJ2-7; 9 bases line up with TRBD1. V gave up 4 bases and J gave up 5 bases; unmatched junction bases: 9. The CDR3 extends over 15 amino acids. Germline V gene lookup returns CDR1 SGHAT and CDR2 FQNNGV. In DNA, the CDR3 is TGTGCCAGCAGCTCCGGACAGGGGCGGGAGAACGAGCAGTACTTC. It specifies CASSSGQGRENEQYF.

The chain employs TRBV2 and TRBJ2-3, with D maybe TRBD1 (6 bases). CDR3 length: 16 amino acids. Between the trimmed V and J ends, which lost 5 bases and 3 bases, there was a span of 18 bases. The germline V gene encodes CDR1 SNHLY and CDR2 FYNNEI. The CDR3 DNA sequence: TGTGCCAGCAGTCCGGGACATACACAAGCTACAGATACGCAGTATTTT. Encoded protein: CASSPGHTQATDTQYF.

The table lists this clonotype with many counts. This chain joins TRBV20-1 and TRBJ2-5; TRBD1 matches 7 bases. The germline CDR1 and CDR2 sequences are DFQATT and SNEGSKA (reference sequence). The CDR3 runs to 16 residues. The V segment lost 0 bases and the J segment 4 bases; nucleotides outside the gene matches: 11. Here the CDR3 reads CSARDPLTGSIETQYF. The CDR3, as DNA: TGCAGTGCTAGAGATCCGCTGACAGGGTCTATAGAGACCCAGTACTTC.

There are a few counts of this clonotype. The rearrangement links TRBV18 to TRBJ2-1; TRBD1 is a possible D gene (7 bases). The CDR3 contains 15 residues. Per germline, CDR1 KGHSH and CDR2 LQKENI. Trimming removed 3 bases from V and 0 bases from J, with 9 bases in between. The CDR3 protein is CASSPQGGSYNEQFF. The CDR3 region has the DNA TGTGCCAGCTCACCCCAGGGGGGCTCCTACAATGAGCAGTTCTTC.

This clonotype was picked up many times. The chain combines TRBV7-9 with TRBJ2-7; 7 nucleotides match TRBD1. Losses at the gene ends were 8 bases for V and 12 bases for J; bases not matched to a gene: 28. The CDR3 is 17 amino acids. CDR1 is SEHNR and CDR2 is FQNEAQ in the germline V gene (reference sequence). The CDR3: CASGRGFAGTVNYEWYF. In nucleotides, the CDR3 is TGTGCCAGCGGCCGAGGGTTCGCCGGGACAGTCAACTACGAGTGGTACTTC.

The sample holds many counts of this clonotype. The gene calls are TRBV5-1 and TRBJ2-2; D might be TRBD1 or TRBD2, each matching 6 bases. The CDR3 runs to 15 residues. The V end lost 4 bases, the J end lost 4 bases, and 14 bases lay between the germline ends. The germline gives CDR1 SGHRS, CDR2 YFSETQ. The CDR3 region has the DNA TGCGCCAGCAGCCCGGAGGGGGTCCGCACCGGGGAGCTGTTTTTT. Translating it yields CASSPEGVRTGELFF.

The gene calls are TRBV11-2 and TRBJ2-5; D could derive from TRBD1 or TRBD2 (6 bases each). Trimming took off 4 bases at V and 0 bases at J, with 12 bases between the two ends. The length of the CDR3 is 15 residues. The V gene's germline CDR1 is SGHAT and CDR2 FQNNGV. CDR3 in DNA: TGTGCCAGCAGCTATCGCGGGACAAACCAAGAGACCCAGTACTTC. It specifies CASSYRGTNQETQYF.

V and J are TRBV20-1 and TRBJ2-7; possibly TRBD2 for D (5 bases). Trimming took off 6 bases at V and 3 bases at J, with 15 bases between the two ends. The germline gives CDR1 DFQATT, CDR2 SNEGSKA (reference sequence). This CDR3 region has 13 residues. The CDR3 DNA sequence: TGCAGTGCAGCCGGGAAGAGGAGCTACGAGCAGTACTTC. It translates to CSAAGKRSYEQYF.

The V call is TRBV9, the J call TRBJ2-3; D is uncertain. Per the germline V gene, CDR1 is SGDLS and CDR2 is YYNGEE. The CDR3 is 16 residues long. The V and J ends lost 0 bases and 3 bases respectively, with 14 bases between them. Here the CDR3 DNA reads TGTGCCAGCAGCGTAGCTTGGGCGGCCGGGACAGATACGCAGTATTTT. Translated: CASSVAWAAGTDTQYF.

There are many counts of this clonotype. J is TRBJ2-7 and V is TRBV2, with 8 bases identical to TRBD1. The CDR3 has 12 amino acids. Germline-derived CDR1 and CDR2 are SNHLY and FYNNEI. Losses at the gene ends were 6 bases for V and 3 bases for J; bases not matched to a gene: 1. The CDR3 DNA reads as TGTGCCAGCAGAACAGGGGGCTACGAGCAGTACTTC. It specifies CASRTGGYEQYF.

The chain links TRBV2 to TRBJ2-7; D perhaps matches TRBD2 (5 bases). The CDR3 loop spans 15 amino acids. V lost 5 bases and J 6 bases, leaving 20 bases between the germline ends. CDR1 and CDR2 from the germline V gene are SNHLY and FYNNEI. CDR3 loop: CASSQRARLIGEQYF. CDR3 coding DNA: TGTGCCAGCAGTCAACGGGCCAGACTAATAGGCGAGCAGTACTTC.

CDR3 in amino acids: CASSPAGGSYPYF. The CDR3 coding sequence is TGTGCCAGCTCACCGGCAGGGGGCTCGTATCCGTACTTC. The J gene is TRBJ2-7, the V gene TRBV18; 8 nucleotides agree with TRBD1. The junction had 10 bases not matched to a gene; V was cut back by 3 bases and J by 12 bases. The CDR3 sequence is 13 residues long. The germline V gene has CDR1 KGHSH and CDR2 LQKENI.

This clonotype occurred many times. The J gene is TRBJ2-1, the V gene TRBV24-1; TRBD1 aligns across 7 bases. The CDR3 sequence is 15 residues long. The J segment lost 7 bases and the V segment lost 1 base, leaving 6 bases of the junction unmatched. Germline assignment: CDR1 KGHDR and CDR2 SFDVKD. The CDR3 loop is CATSDFKGTANEQFF. The CDR3 DNA follows: TGTGCCACCAGTGATTTCAAAGGGACAGCAAATGAGCAGTTCTTC.

This clonotype was observed at least ten times. The rearrangement links TRBV11-2 to TRBJ2-1; no reliable D call. Per the germline V gene, CDR1 is SGHAT and CDR2 is FQNNGV. This CDR3 region has 15 residues. V shed 1 base and J shed 0 bases, with 7 bases lying between them. CDR3 protein: CASSLVPDSYNEQFF. The CDR3 nucleotides are TGTGCCAGCAGCTTAGTGCCCGACTCCTACAATGAGCAGTTCTTC.

This clonotype was picked up many times. V usage is TRBV25-1 and J usage is TRBJ2-1, with D perhaps given as TRBD1 or TRBD2 (6 bases each). CDR1 and CDR2 from the germline V gene are MGHDK and SYGVNS. The CDR3 extends over 14 amino acids. V was pared by 7 bases and J by 0 bases, with 10 bases between. The CDR3 region is CASKGGSSYNEQFF. The CDR3 DNA sequence: TGTGCCAGCAAGGGGGGTAGCTCCTACAATGAGCAGTTCTTC.

This clonotype has at least ten counts. CDR3 sequence: CASSLAPESSYNEQFF. For the CDR3, the DNA is TGCGCCAGCAGCCTAGCACCCGAGTCCTCCTACAATGAGCAGTTCTTC. The genes are TRBV5-1 and TRBJ2-1; a possible D gene is TRBD2 (5 bases). CDR1 and CDR2 from the germline V gene are SGHRS and YFSETQ. The CDR3 spans 16 residues. Trimming removed 4 bases from V and 0 bases from J, with 14 bases in between. Complete variable domain (other parts from reference TRBV5-1 and TRBJ2-1): KAGVTQTPRYLIKTRGQQVTLSCSPISGHRSVSWYQQTPGQGLQFLFEYFSETQRNKGNFPGRFSGRQFSNSRSEMNVSTLELGDSALYLCASSLAPESSYNEQFFGPGTRLTVL.

The CDR3 DNA is TGCAGCGTTGTTTGGCTAGCGGGTCCCTACAATGAGCAGTTCTTC. It codes for CSVVWLAGPYNEQFF. The chain has TRBV29-1 and TRBJ2-1, with 8 nucleotides matching TRBD2. This CDR3 is 15 amino acids long. With 4 bases clipped from V and 2 bases from J, the junction kept 7 bases outside the gene matches. The germline V gene encodes CDR1 SQVTM and CDR2 ANQGSEA.